This T cell receptor (beta chain) emerged from a study of CD4 and CD8 cells across lung adenocarcinoma regions. Samples came from patients with localized non-small cell lung adenocarcinoma. TCRdb independently ran MiXCR on the PCR reads; one entry per CDR3 protein. The sample has 7,500 to 8,500 distinct CDR3 sequences, 35% to 45% seen once. In its sample, this clonotype ranks as medium-sized. Germline V lookup: CDR1 MNHEY, CDR2 SMNVEV (reference sequence). This CDR3 spans 15 amino acids. This receptor was taken from a male donor with lung adenocarcinoma. The CD4 and CD8 labels of this study may be unreliable. The specimen was CD4+ T cells from the margin of a lung tumor. The chain joins TRBV27 to TRBJ2-1, with 10 bases fitting TRBD2. Gene TRBJ2-7 matches the end of the DNA better, so the J call may be wrong. The DNA of the CDR3 is TGTGCCAGCAGTTTACAGCGGGAGGGCTTCAACGAGCAGTACTTC. Protein sequence: CASSLQREGFNEQYF.